A selection of T cell receptor beta chains follows, all from one sample in a study of blood T cell repertoires in COVID-19. The table came from immunoSEQ multiplex PCR; TCRdb's copy has only in-frame clones and leaves some out. The sample carries under 55,000 clones, 70% to 90% recorded once. The sample was peripheral blood. The source is a human donor in a cohort sampled during active COVID-19. Each CDR3 is given with its conserved first and last residue.

j_call,v_call,cdr3_aa
TRBJ2-1,TRBV5-1,CASSVGPTGVSYNEQFF
TRBJ1-2,TRBV19,CASTGPGAASDIYGYTF
TRBJ1-2,TRBV3-1/TRBV3-2,CASSQVQGAYGYTF
TRBJ2-5,TRBV10-1,CASSDQGRGETQYF
TRBJ1-1,TRBV12-3/TRBV12-4,CASRRGGETEAFF
TRBJ1-1,TRBV7-2,CASSLGGGTPTTEAFF
TRBJ1-2,TRBV4-1,CASSQVGQGYGYTF
TRBJ1-4,TRBV28,CASRQGLFEKLFF
TRBJ1-6,TRBV28,CASGNYRATGVGSPLHF
TRBJ2-2,TRBV6-5,CASTSDRVTGELFF
TRBJ1-6,TRBV7-6,CASSVMTGNNSPLHF
TRBJ1-2,TRBV5-4,CASSHLDRGLGYTF
TRBJ2-3,TRBV5-4,CASSPEDRGLADTQYF
TRBJ2-4,TRBV7-2,CASSLGQTLAKNIQYF
TRBJ1-6,TRBV6-4,CASSQRVNSPLHF
TRBJ2-2,TRBV5-6,CASSSPTSGGLVAGELFF
TRBJ1-3,TRBV19,CASGLAPAIYF
TRBJ1-2,TRBV7-2,CASSSQMNYGYTF